What follows describes a single T cell receptor (beta chain). The target antigen is unknown. Germline V CDR1 and CDR2: SGHAT, FQNNGV. The V end was cut by 11 bases, the J end by 6 bases, with 13 bases between. This CDR3 spans 11 amino acids. One entry per CDR3 protein, called by TCRdb with MiXCR from the reads. The sample shows some 940,000 distinct CDR3 sequences, 30% to 40% of them seen only once. The sample belongs to a study of T cell repertoires in cytomegalovirus infection. Study-wide background: Alongside well-studied HLA-B-restricted CMV epitopes, recently identified HLA-C-restricted CMV epitopes were also used. Public TCR beta signatures provided an indication of both CMV infection and a matching HLA type. Study-level findings and limits: Carriers of CMV plus the relevant HLA were identified by cumulative public TCR beta family frequency. Dominating the ex vivo response were TCR beta clonotypes that were CMV-specific and HLA-C-restricted.

The source was cultured CD8+ T cells from PBMCs, collected from culture after CMV antigen stimulation. V gene TRBV11-2 combines with J gene TRBJ1-2, with D tentatively TRBD1 (5 bases). This sequence originates from a human donor in good health (CMV status not recorded). Some clones in this sample may be carry-over from other donors' samples. As DNA, the CDR3 is TGTGCCGAGGCGGGGGTGAATGGCTACACCTTC. Protein product: CAEAGVNGYTF.